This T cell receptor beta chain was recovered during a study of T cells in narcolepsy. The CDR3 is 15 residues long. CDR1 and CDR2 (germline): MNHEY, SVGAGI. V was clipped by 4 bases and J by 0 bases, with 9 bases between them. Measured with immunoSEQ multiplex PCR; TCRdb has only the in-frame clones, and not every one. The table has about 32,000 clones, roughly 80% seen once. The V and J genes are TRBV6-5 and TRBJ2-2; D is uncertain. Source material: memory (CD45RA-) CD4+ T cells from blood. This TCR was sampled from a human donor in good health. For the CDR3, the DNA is TGTGCCAGCAGTTTATCGGGTTCGAACACCGGGGAGCTGTTTTTT. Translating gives CASSLSGSNTGELFF.